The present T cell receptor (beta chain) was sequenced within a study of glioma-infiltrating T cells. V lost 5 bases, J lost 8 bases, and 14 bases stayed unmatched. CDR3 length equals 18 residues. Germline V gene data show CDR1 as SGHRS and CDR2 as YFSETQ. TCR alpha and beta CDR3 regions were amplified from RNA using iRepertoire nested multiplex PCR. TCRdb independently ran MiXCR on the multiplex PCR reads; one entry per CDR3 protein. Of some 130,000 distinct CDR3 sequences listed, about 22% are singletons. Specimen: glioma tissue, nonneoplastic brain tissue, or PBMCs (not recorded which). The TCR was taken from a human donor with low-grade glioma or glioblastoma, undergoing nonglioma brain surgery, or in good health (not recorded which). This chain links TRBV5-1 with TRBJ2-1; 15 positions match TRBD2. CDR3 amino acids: CASRPTGTSGGQEDEQFF. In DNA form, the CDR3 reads TGCGCCAGCAGACCGACCGGGACTAGCGGGGGGCAGGAAGATGAGCAGTTCTTC.